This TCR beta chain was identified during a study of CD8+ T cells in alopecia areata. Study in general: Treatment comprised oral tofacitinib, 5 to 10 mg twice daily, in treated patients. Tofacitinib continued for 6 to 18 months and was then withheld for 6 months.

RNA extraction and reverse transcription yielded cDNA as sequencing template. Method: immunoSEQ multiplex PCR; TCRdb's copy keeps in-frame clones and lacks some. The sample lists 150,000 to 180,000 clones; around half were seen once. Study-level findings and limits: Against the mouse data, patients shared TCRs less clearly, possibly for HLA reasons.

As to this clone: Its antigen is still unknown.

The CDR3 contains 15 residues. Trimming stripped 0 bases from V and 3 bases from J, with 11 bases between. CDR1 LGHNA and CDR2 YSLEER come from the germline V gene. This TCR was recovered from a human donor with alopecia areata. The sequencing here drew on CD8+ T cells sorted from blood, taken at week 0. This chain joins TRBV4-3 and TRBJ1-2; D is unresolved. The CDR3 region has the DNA TGCGCCAGCAGCCAAGATTGGGAGGGAGACTATGGCTACACCTTC. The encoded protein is CASSQDWEGDYGYTF.